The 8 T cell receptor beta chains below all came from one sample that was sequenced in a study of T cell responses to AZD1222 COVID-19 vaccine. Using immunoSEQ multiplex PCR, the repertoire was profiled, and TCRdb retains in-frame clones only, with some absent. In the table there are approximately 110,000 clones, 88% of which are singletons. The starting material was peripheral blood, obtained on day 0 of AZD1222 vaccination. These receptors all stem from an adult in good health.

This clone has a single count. This CDR3 is CASSSVAGGYEQYF. The CDR3 bases are TGTGCCAGCAGCTCCGTCGCGGGCGGCTACGAGCAGTACTTC. The chain joins TRBV7-2 to TRBJ2-7, with D perhaps TRBD2 (5 bases). V was clipped by 4 bases and J by 3 bases, with 13 bases between them. Germline V lookup: CDR1 SGHTA, CDR2 FQGNSA. The CDR3 spans 14 residues.

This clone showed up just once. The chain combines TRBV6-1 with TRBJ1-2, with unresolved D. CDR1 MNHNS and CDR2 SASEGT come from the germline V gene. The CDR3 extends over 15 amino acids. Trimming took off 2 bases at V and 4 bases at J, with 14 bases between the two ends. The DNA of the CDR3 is TGTGCCAGCAGTGAATCATACCTCGCCACCTATGGCTACACCTTC. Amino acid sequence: CASSESYLATYGYTF.

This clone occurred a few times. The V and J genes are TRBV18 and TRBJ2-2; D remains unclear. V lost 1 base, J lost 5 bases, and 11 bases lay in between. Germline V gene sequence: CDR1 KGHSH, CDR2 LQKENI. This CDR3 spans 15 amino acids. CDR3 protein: CASSPLKQSTGELFF. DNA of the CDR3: TGTGCCAGCTCACCACTCAAACAGTCTACCGGGGAGCTGTTTTTT.

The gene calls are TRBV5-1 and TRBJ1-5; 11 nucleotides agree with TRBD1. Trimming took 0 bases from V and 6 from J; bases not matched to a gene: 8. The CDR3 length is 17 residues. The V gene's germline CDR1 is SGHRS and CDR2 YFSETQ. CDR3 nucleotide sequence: TGCGCCAGCAGCTTGGGCCCCCGAGGGACAGGGGGTCAGCCCCAGCATTTT. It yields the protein CASSLGPRGTGGQPQHF. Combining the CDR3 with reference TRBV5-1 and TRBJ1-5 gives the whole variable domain KAGVTQTPRYLIKTRGQQVTLSCSPISGHRSVSWYQQTPGQGLQFLFEYFSETQRNKGNFPGRFSGRQFSNSRSEMNVSTLELGDSALYLCASSLGPRGTGGQPQHFGDGTRLSIL.

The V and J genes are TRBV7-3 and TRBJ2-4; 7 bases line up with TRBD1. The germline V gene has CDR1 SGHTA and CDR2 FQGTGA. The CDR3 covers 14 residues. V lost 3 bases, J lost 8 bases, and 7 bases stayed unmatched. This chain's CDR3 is CASSFDRDSHIQYF. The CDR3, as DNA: TGTGCCAGCAGCTTCGACCGGGACAGCCACATTCAGTACTTC.

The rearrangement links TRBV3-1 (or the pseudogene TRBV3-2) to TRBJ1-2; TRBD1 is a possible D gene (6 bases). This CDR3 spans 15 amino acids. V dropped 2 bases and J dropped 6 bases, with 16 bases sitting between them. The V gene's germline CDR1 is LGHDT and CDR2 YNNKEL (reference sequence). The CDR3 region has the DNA TGTGCCAGCAGCCAAACGGGGGCGCTTGGGGATGGCTACACCTTC. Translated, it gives CASSQTGALGDGYTF.

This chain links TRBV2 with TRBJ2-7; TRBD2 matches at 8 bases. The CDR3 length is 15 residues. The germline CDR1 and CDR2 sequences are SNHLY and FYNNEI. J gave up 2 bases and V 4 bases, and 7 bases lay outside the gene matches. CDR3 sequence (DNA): TGTGCCAGCAGTGGTGTTAGCGGGAATACCTACGAGCAGTACTTC. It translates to CASSGVSGNTYEQYF. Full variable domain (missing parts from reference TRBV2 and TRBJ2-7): EPEVTQTPSHQVTQMGQEVILRCVPISNHLYFYWYRQILGQKVEFLVSFYNNEISEKSEIFDDQFSVERPDGSNFTLKIRSTKLEDSAMYFCASSGVSGNTYEQYFGPGTRLTVT.

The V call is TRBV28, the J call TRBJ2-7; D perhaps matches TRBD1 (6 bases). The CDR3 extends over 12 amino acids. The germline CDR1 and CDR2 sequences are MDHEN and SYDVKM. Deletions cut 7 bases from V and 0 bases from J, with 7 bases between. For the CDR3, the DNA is TGTGCCAGCACACAGGGCTCCTACGAGCAGTACTTC. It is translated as CASTQGSYEQYF.